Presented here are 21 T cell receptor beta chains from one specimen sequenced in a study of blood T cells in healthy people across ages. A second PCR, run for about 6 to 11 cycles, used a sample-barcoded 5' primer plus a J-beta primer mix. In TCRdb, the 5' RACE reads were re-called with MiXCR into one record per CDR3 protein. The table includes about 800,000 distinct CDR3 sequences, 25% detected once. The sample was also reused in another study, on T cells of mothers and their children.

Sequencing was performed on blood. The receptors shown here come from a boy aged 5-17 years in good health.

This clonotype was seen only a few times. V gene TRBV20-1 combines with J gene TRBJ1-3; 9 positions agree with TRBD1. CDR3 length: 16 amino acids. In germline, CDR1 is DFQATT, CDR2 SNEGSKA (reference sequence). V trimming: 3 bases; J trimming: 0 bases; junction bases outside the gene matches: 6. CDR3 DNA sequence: TGCAGTGCTAGGGGACAGGGAACTCGCTCTGGAAACACCATATATTTT. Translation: CSARGQGTRSGNTIYF.

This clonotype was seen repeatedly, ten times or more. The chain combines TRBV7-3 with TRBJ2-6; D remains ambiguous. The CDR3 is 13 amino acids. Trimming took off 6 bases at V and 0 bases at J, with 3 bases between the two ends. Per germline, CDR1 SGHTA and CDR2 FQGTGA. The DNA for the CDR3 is TGTGCCAGCAGGTCCTCTGGGGCCAACGTCCTGACTTTC. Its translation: CASRSSGANVLTF.

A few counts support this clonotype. CDR3 loop: CASSQDGQGYEQYF. The CDR3 DNA follows: TGTGCCAGCAGCCAAGATGGACAGGGCTACGAGCAGTACTTC. The chain is built from TRBV3-1 and TRBJ2-7, with 8 nucleotides matching TRBD1. Germline V CDR1 and CDR2: LGHDT, YNNKEL (reference sequence). The CDR3 loop spans 14 amino acids. V was clipped by 0 bases and J by 3 bases; unmatched bases: 1.

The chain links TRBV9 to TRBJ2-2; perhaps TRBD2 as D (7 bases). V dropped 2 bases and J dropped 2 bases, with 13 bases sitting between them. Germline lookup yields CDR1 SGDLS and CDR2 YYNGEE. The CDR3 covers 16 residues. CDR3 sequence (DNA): TGTGCCAGCAGCGTTTGGGGGGGCCCTAACACCGGGGAGCTGTTTTTT. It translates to CASSVWGGPNTGELFF.

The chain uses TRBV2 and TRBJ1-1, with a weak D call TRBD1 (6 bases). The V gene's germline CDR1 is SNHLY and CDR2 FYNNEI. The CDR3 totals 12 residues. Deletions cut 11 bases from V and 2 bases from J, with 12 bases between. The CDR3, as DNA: TGTGCCCCCAGGGGTTTCAACACTGAAGCTTTCTTT. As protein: CAPRGFNTEAFF.

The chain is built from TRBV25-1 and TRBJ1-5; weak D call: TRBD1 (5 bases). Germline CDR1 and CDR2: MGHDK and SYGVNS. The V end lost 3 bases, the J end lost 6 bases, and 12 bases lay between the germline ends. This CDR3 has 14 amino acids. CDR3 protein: CASSDRGSGQPQHF. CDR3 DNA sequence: TGTGCCAGCAGTGACCGGGGGTCGGGTCAGCCCCAGCATTTT.

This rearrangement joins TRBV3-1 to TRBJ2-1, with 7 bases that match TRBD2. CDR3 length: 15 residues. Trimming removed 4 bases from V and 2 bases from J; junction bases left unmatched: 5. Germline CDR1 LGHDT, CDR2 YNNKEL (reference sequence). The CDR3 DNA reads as TGTGCCAGCAGCCCCCGACTAGCTGCCTACAATGAGCAGTTCTTC. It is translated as CASSPRLAAYNEQFF.

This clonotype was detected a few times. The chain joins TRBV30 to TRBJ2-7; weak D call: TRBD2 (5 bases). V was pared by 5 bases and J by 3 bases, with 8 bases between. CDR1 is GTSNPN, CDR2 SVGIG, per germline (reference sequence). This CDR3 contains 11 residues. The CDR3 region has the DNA TGTGCCTGGGGGGAGATCTACGAGCAGTACTTC. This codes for CAWGEIYEQYF.

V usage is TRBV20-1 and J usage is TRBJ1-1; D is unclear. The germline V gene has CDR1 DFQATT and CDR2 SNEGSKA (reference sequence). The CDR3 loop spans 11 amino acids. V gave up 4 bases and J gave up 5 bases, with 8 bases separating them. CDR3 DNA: TGCAGTGCTACCCCGGAAACTGAAGCTTTCTTT. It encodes CSATPETEAFF.

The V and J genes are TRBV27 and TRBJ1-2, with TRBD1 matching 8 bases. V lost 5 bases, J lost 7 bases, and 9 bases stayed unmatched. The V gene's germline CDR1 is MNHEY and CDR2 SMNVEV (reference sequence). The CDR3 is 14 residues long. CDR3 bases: TGTGCCAGCAGTGTAGGACAGGGCCACGGTGGCTACACCTTC. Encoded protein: CASSVGQGHGGYTF.

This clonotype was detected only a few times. CDR3 nucleotide sequence: TGTGCCAGCAGCAACCTGGGACAGGGGGCTTGGACCTACAATGAGCAGTTCTTC. Translated: CASSNLGQGAWTYNEQFF. The J gene is TRBJ2-1, the V gene TRBV7-2; 12 nucleotides match TRBD1. This CDR3 contains 18 residues. CDR1 SGHTA and CDR2 FQGNSA come from the germline V gene. Unmatched junction bases numbered 10, after V lost 5 bases and J lost 2 bases.

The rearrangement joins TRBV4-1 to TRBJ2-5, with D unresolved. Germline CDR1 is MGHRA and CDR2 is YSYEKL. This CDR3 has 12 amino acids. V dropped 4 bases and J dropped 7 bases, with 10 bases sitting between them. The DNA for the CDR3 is TGCGCCAGCAGCCCAGACACGGTGACCCAGTACTTC. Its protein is CASSPDTVTQYF.

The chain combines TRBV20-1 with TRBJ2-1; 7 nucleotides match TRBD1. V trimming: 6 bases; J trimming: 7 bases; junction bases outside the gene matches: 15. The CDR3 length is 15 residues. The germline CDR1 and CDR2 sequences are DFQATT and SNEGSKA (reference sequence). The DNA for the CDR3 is TGCAGTGCCTACCCAAGACAGGGTCCAAGAAATGAGCAGTTCTTC. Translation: CSAYPRQGPRNEQFF.

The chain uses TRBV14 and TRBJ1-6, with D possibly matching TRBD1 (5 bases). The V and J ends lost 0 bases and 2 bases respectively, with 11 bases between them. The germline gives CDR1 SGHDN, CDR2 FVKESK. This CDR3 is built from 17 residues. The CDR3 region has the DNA TGTGCCAGCAGCCAAGAACGGCAGGGAGCCTATAATTCACCCCTCCACTTT. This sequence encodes CASSQERQGAYNSPLHF.

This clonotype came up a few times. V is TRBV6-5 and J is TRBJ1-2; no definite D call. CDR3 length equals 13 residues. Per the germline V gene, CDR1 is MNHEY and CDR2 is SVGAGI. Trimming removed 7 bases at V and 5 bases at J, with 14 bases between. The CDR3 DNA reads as TGTGCCAGCACACGGACTGTGAATTATGGCTACACCTTC. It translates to CASTRTVNYGYTF.

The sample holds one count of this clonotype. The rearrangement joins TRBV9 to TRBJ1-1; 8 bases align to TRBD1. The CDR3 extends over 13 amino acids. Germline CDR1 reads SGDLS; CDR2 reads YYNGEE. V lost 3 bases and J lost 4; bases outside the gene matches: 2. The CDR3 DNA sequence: TGTGCCAGCAGCGGGGGACAGGCCACTGAAGCTTTCTTT. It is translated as CASSGGQATEAFF.

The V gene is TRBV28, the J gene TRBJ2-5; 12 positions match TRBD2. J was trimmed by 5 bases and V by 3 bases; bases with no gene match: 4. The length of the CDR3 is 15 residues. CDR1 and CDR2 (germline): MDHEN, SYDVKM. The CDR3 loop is CASSFGLAGMETQYF. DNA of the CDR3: TGTGCCAGCAGTTTTGGACTAGCGGGGATGGAGACCCAGTACTTC. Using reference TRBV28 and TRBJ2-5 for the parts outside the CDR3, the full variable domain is DVKVTQSSRYLVKRTGEKVFLECVQDMDHENMFWYRQDPGLGLRLIYFSYDVKMKEKGDIPEGYSVSREKKERFSLILESASTNQTSMYLCASSFGLAGMETQYFGPGTRLLVL.

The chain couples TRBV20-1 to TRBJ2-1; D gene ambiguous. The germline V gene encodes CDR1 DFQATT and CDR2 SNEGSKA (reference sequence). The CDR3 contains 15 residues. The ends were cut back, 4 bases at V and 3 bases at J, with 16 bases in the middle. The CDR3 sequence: CSAIVKLRYYNEQFF. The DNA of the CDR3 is TGCAGTGCTATTGTTAAGCTACGCTACTACAATGAGCAGTTCTTC.

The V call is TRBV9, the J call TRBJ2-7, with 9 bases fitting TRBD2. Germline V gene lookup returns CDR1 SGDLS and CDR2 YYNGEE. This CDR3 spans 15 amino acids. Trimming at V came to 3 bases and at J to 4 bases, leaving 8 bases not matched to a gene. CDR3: CASSGGLAGNYEQYF. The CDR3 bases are TGTGCCAGCAGCGGCGGGCTAGCGGGAAATTACGAGCAGTACTTC.

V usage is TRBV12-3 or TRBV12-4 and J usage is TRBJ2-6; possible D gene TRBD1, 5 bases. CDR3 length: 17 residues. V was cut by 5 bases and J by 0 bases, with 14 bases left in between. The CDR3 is CASSAPGQGSGANVLTF. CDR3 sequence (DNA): TGTGCCAGCAGTGCTCCGGGCCAGGGCTCTGGGGCCAACGTCCTGACTTTC.

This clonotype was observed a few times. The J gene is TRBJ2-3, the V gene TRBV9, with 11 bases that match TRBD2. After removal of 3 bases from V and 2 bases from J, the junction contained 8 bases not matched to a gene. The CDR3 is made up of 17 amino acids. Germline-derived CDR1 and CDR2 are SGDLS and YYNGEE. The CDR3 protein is CASSAELAGVYTDTQYF. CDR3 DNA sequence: TGTGCCAGCAGCGCGGAACTAGCGGGGGTATACACAGATACGCAGTATTTT.